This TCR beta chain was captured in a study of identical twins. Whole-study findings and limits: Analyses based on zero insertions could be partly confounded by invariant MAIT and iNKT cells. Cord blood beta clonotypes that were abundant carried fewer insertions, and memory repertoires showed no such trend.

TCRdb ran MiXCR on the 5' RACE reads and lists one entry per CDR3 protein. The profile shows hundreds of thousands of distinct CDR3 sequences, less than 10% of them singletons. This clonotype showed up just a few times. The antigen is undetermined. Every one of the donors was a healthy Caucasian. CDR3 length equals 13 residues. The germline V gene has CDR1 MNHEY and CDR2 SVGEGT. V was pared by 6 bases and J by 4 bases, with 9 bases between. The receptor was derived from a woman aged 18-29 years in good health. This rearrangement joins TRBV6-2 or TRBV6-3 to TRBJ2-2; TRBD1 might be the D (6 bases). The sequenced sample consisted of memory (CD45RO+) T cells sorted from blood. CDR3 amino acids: CASRQGGTGELFF. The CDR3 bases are TGTGCCAGCAGACAGGGTGGCACCGGGGAGCTGTTTTTT.